This T cell receptor (beta chain) was sequenced in a study of metastatic and nonmetastatic thyroid tumors. As for the study in general: Across blood and tumor or nodule tissue, repertoires from malignant and benign thyroid patients were compared with one another. General study points: Benign nodules reportedly had significantly lower TCR beta diversity than malignant thyroid tumors in blood and tumor.

CDR1 and CDR2 from the germline V gene are MNHNS and SASEGT. The CDR3 consists of 12 residues. On this clone: Its antigen is currently unknown. A junction end diverges from the germline sequence, so it may reflect a read error.

Using MiXCR, TCRdb re-called clones from the PCR reads. The table lists 9,000 to 13,000 clones, approximately 31% of them singletons, with roughly a sixth in the top ten. Treatment of any kind had been given to no patient before thyroid surgery. This clonotype was sampled from a female donor with papillary thyroid cancer or a benign thyroid nodule (not recorded which). Some clones in this sample may be carry-over from other donors' samples. The rearrangement joins TRBV6-1 to TRBJ1-2; TRBD1 might be the D (5 bases). Specimen: tumor tissue. The CDR3 DNA is TGTGCCAGTTCGCAGGGCGCCTATTGCTACACCTTC. It specifies CASSQGAYCYTF.